This paragraph covers one TCR beta chain sequence. This sample stems from a study of monozygotic twins with inflammatory bowel disease. The CDR3 is made up of 11 amino acids. Germline-derived CDR1 and CDR2 are DFQATT and SNEGSKA (reference sequence). From its re-call of the 5' RACE reads, TCRdb lists each CDR3 protein once, without DNA. Recorded here are fewer than 400,000 distinct CDR3 sequences; the top ten clones represent more than 4.5%. V is TRBV20-1 and J is TRBJ1-5. This TCR was sampled from a human donor with ulcerative colitis or Crohn's disease, or a healthy co-twin of an affected twin (not recorded which). Sequencing used blood. The CDR3 sequence: CSARMGQPQHF.